These 14 T cell receptor beta chains share one sample of origin, sequenced in a study of OX40 agonist ivuxolimab in advanced cancers. The table came from immunoSEQ multiplex PCR; TCRdb's copy has only in-frame clones and leaves some out. Of about 67,000 clones listed, about 84% are singletons. Sequenced here: CD4+ or CD8+ T cells sorted from blood, sampled in a trial of the OX40 agonist ivuxolimab. These receptors originate from an adult with an advanced solid tumor such as melanoma, head and neck, liver or kidney cancer.

V is TRBV19 and J is TRBJ1-1; the D is unclear. This CDR3 has 14 amino acids. CDR1 and CDR2 from the germline V gene are LNHDA and SQIVND (reference sequence). Trimming stripped 1 base from V and 3 bases from J, with 9 bases between. CDR3 sequence (DNA): TGTGCCAGTAGTATAGCGGGGAGGTACACTGAAGCTTTCTTT. Protein: CASSIAGRYTEAFF. The complete variable domain, with remaining parts taken from reference TRBV19 and TRBJ1-1, reads DGGITQSPKYLFRKEGQNVTLSCEQNLNHDAMYWYRQDPGQGLRLIYYSQIVNDFQKGDIAEGYSVSREKKESFPLTVTSAQKNPTAFYLCASSIAGRYTEAFFGQGTRLTVV.

The chain joins TRBV5-4 to TRBJ1-2; 7 bases are shared with TRBD1. The length of the CDR3 is 13 residues. Germline lookup yields CDR1 SGHNT and CDR2 YYREEE (reference sequence). Unmatched junction bases numbered 3, after V lost 4 bases and J lost 3 bases. CDR3 nucleotides: TGTGCCAGCAGCCCAACAGGGGACTATGGCTACACCTTC. Translated: CASSPTGDYGYTF.

CDR3 protein: CASSSFGSATNEKLFF. The CDR3, as DNA: TGTGCCAGCTCCTCTTTCGGCAGCGCAACTAATGAAAAACTGTTTTTT. The chain joins TRBV18 to TRBJ1-4; D is undetermined. Germline CDR1 and CDR2: KGHSH and LQKENI. Between the trimmed V and J ends, which lost 6 bases and 0 bases, there was a span of 14 bases. There are 16 residues in the CDR3.

This chain uses TRBV5-1 with TRBJ2-1; TRBD1 is a possible D gene (5 bases). CDR1 and CDR2 from the germline V gene are SGHRS and YFSETQ. V shed 0 bases and J shed 7 bases, with 11 bases lying between them. The CDR3 has 14 amino acids. The CDR3, as DNA: TGCGCCAGCAGCTTGGCGTTAGGGGTAAATGAGCAGTTCTTC. Translation gives CASSLALGVNEQFF. The full variable domain, with the rest looked up from reference TRBV5-1 and TRBJ2-1, is KAGVTQTPRYLIKTRGQQVTLSCSPISGHRSVSWYQQTPGQGLQFLFEYFSETQRNKGNFPGRFSGRQFSNSRSEMNVSTLELGDSALYLCASSLALGVNEQFFGPGTRLTVL.

V is TRBV6-5 and J is TRBJ1-6, with 7 bases identical to TRBD1. Germline V lookup: CDR1 MNHEY, CDR2 SVGAGI. The CDR3 has 15 residues. V shed 6 bases and J 5 bases; nucleotides not matched to a gene: 7. Written as DNA, the CDR3 is TGTGCCAGCAGCCGCCGGGACAGCAATAATTCACCCCTCCACTTT. Its translation: CASSRRDSNNSPLHF.

This clone has only a few counts. This chain joins TRBV7-2 and TRBJ2-7; D is possibly TRBD1 or TRBD2 (5 bases each). V was clipped by 1 base and J by 2 bases, with 15 bases between them. The germline CDR1 and CDR2 sequences are SGHTA and FQGNSA. The CDR3 contains 16 residues. In DNA, the CDR3 is TGTGCCAGCAGCTTAGGGACCCGGGGACCTGCCTACGAGCAGTACGTC. Amino acids: CASSLGTRGPAYEQYV.

Regarding this clone: Mismatch with germline at one junction end may stem from a read error. The V gene is TRBV14, the J gene TRBJ2-5; TRBD2 aligns across 8 bases. This CDR3 comprises 15 residues. Germline V CDR1 and CDR2: SGHDN, FVKESK. The CDR3 DNA reads as TGTACCAGCAGCCGCCTACTAGCGGATCAAGAGACCCAGTACTTC. This encodes CTSSRLLADQETQYF. Using reference TRBV14 and TRBJ2-5 for the parts outside the CDR3, the full variable domain is EAGVTQFPSHSVIEKGQTVTLRCDPISGHDNLYWYRRVMGKEIKFLLHFVKESKQDESGMPNNRFLAERTGGTYSTLKVQPAELEDSGVYFCTSSRLLADQETQYFGPGTRLLVL.

The rearrangement uses TRBV27 and TRBJ2-7; D remains unclear. The V end lost 3 bases, the J end lost 3 bases, and 9 bases lay between the germline ends. The CDR3 totals 13 residues. CDR1 is MNHEY, CDR2 SMNVEV, per germline (reference sequence). CDR3 residues: CASSFRQSYEQYF. The CDR3 DNA reads TGTGCCAGCAGTTTCCGTCAGAGCTACGAGCAGTACTTC.

The chain combines TRBV5-5 with TRBJ2-7; D call uncertain. Trimming pared 0 bases from V and 4 bases from J, leaving 5 bases between. The CDR3 has 12 residues. Germline-derived CDR1 and CDR2 are SGHKS and YYEKEE (reference sequence). The DNA of the CDR3 is TGTGCCAGCAGCTTGGCTGCGTACGAGCAGTACTTC. Residues: CASSLAAYEQYF.

V gene TRBV28 combines with J gene TRBJ2-1; D may match TRBD1 or TRBD2 (5 bases each). The germline V gene has CDR1 MDHEN and CDR2 SYDVKM. The CDR3 has 16 residues. V was trimmed by 1 base and J by 0 bases, leaving 10 bases between them. CDR3 region: CASSLLGPNSYNEQFF. The DNA for the CDR3 is TGTGCCAGCAGTTTATTGGGACCTAACTCCTACAATGAGCAGTTCTTC. The full variable domain, its missing parts supplied by reference TRBV28 and TRBJ2-1, is DVKVTQSSRYLVKRTGEKVFLECVQDMDHENMFWYRQDPGLGLRLIYFSYDVKMKEKGDIPEGYSVSREKKERFSLILESASTNQTSMYLCASSLLGPNSYNEQFFGPGTRLTVL.

This clone was counted between two and nine times. V is TRBV28 and J is TRBJ2-5; D call uncertain. This CDR3 comprises 14 residues. V was pared by 5 bases and J by 3 bases, with 13 bases between. The germline V gene encodes CDR1 MDHEN and CDR2 SYDVKM. The CDR3 sequence: CASSTSSPKETQYF. Written as DNA, the CDR3 is TGTGCCAGCAGTACCTCGTCCCCTAAAGAGACCCAGTACTTC.

The chain is built from TRBV7-2 and TRBJ1-2; 10 positions agree with TRBD1. Germline V lookup: CDR1 SGHTA, CDR2 FQGNSA. The CDR3 contains 18 residues. V lost 5 bases and J lost 7; bases outside the gene matches: 19. As DNA, the CDR3 is TGTGCCAGCAGCGGTCGACAGGGGGCAAACCGGGAGCTCGGTGGCTACACCTTC. Its protein is CASSGRQGANRELGGYTF.

In its sample, this clone was seen once. The J gene is TRBJ2-2, the V gene TRBV14; D remains unclear. From germline, CDR1 is SGHDN and CDR2 FVKESK. The CDR3 has 11 residues. V was pared by 3 bases and J by 9 bases, with 5 bases between. The CDR3 region is CASSQSWELFF. DNA of the CDR3: TGTGCCAGCAGCCAGTCGTGGGAGCTGTTTTTT.

V and J are TRBV2 and TRBJ2-1; TRBD2 aligns across 11 bases. Germline-derived CDR1 and CDR2 are SNHLY and FYNNEI. V lost 4 bases, J lost 10 bases, and 6 bases stayed unmatched. This CDR3 contains 14 residues. The DNA of the CDR3 is TGTGCCAGCAGTGTTCAACTAGCGGGAGTGGAGCAGTTCTTC. It yields the protein CASSVQLAGVEQFF. Drawing the rest from reference TRBV2 and TRBJ2-1, the complete variable domain is EPEVTQTPSHQVTQMGQEVILRCVPISNHLYFYWYRQILGQKVEFLVSFYNNEISEKSEIFDDQFSVERPDGSNFTLKIRSTKLEDSAMYFCASSVQLAGVEQFFGPGTRLTVL.